This T cell receptor (beta chain) was obtained from a study of T cell repertoires in cytomegalovirus infection. Study-wide context: An indication of both CMV infection and matching HLA type came from public TCR beta signatures.

Using its own MiXCR run on the reads, TCRdb lists one record per CDR3 protein. The profile shows roughly 500,000 distinct CDR3 sequences, 30% to 40% of them singletons. Germline lookup yields CDR1 LNHDA and CDR2 SQIVND (reference sequence). The CDR3 covers 14 residues. The V gene lost 7 bases and the J gene lost 5 bases, with 14 bases spanning the gap. This clonotype was seen a handful of times. Antigen unknown. The chain couples TRBV19 to TRBJ2-2; unclear D gene. This clonotype was sampled from a human donor in good health (CMV status not recorded). Some clones in this sample may be carry-over from other donors' samples. Source: cultured PBMCs, taken from culture after CMV antigen stimulation. The chain's CDR3 is CASTPLGWTGELFF. CDR3 sequence (DNA): TGTGCCAGTACCCCGTTAGGGTGGACCGGGGAGCTGTTTTTT.